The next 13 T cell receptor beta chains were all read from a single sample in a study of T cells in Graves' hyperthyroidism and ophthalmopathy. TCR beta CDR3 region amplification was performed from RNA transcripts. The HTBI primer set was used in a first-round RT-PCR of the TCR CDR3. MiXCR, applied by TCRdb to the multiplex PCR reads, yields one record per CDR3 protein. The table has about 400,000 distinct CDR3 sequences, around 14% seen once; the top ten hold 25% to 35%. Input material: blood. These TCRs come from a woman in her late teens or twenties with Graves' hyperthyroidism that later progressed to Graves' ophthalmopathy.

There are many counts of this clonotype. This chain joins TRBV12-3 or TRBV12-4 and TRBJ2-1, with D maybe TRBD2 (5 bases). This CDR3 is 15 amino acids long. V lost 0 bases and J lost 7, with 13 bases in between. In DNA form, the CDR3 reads TGTGCCAGCAGTTTAGCGGAGCCCCCGGGGAATGAGCAGTTCTTC. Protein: CASSLAEPPGNEQFF.

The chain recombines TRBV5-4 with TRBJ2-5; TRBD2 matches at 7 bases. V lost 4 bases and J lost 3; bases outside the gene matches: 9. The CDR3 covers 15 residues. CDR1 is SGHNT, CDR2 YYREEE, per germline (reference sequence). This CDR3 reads CASSRTGTTKETQYF. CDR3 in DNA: TGTGCCAGCAGCAGGACCGGGACTACCAAAGAGACCCAGTACTTC.

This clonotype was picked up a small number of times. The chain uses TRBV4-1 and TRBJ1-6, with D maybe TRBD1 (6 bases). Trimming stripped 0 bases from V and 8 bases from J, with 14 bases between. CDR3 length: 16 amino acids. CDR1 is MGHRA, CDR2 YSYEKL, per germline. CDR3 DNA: TGCGCCAGCAGCCAAGAAGGGGGGTTAACGGATTCACCCCTCCACTTT. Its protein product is CASSQEGGLTDSPLHF.

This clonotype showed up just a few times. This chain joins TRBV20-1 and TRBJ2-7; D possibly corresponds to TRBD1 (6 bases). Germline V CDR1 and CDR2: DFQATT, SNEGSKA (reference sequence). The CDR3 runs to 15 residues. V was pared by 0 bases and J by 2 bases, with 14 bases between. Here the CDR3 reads CSARDMTGGTYEQYF. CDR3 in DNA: TGCAGTGCTAGAGATATGACAGGTGGGACCTACGAGCAGTACTTC.

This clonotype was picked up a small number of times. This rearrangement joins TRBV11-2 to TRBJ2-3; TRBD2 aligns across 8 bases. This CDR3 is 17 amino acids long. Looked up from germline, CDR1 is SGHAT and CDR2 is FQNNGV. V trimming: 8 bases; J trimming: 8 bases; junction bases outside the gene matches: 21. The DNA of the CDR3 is TGTGCCAGCGTCCCTTTCCTTGGCCGGGGGGGGGGGCTTACGCAGTATTTT. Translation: CASVPFLGRGGGLTQYF.

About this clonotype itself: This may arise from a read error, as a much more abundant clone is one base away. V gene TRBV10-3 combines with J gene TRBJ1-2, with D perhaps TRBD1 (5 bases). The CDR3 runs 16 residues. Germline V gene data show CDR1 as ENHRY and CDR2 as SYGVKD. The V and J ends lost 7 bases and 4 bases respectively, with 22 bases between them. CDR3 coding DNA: TGTGCCATCACTCGAAGACAGCCCGAGGGGAGCTATGGCTACACCTTC. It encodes CAITRRQPEGSYGYTF.

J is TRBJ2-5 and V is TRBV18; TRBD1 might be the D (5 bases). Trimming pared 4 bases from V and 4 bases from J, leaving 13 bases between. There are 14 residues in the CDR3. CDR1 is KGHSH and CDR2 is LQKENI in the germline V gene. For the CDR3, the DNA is TGTGCCAGCTCACGTCCGGCCAGGGCAGAGACCCAGTACTTC. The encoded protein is CASSRPARAETQYF.

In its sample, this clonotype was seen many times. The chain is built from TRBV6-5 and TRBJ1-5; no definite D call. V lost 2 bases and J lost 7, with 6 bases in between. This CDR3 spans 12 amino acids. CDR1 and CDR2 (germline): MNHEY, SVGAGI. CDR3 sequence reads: CASSYAIQPQHF. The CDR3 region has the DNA TGTGCCAGCAGTTACGCGATACAGCCCCAGCATTTT.

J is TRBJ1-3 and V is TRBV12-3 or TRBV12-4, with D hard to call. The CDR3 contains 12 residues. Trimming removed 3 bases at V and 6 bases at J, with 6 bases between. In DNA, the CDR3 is TGTGCCAGCAGTTTGAGCGTAAACACCATATATTTT. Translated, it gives CASSLSVNTIYF.

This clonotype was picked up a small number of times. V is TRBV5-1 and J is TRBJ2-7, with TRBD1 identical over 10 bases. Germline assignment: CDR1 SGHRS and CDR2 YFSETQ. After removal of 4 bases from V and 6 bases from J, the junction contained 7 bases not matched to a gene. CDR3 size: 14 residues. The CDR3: CASSLRQGAGEQYF. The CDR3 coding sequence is TGCGCCAGCAGCCTCAGACAGGGGGCGGGCGAGCAGTACTTC. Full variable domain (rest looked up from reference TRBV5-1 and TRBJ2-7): KAGVTQTPRYLIKTRGQQVTLSCSPISGHRSVSWYQQTPGQGLQFLFEYFSETQRNKGNFPGRFSGRQFSNSRSEMNVSTLELGDSALYLCASSLRQGAGEQYFGPGTRLTVT.

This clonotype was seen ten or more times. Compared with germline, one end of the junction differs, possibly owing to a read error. CDR3 residues: CASSRLAGEGEQFF. In DNA form, the CDR3 reads TGTGCTAGCAGCCGACTAGCGGGAGAGGGTGAGCAGTTCTTC. The V call is TRBV7-7, the J call TRBJ2-1, with 12 bases that match TRBD2. From germline, CDR1 is SSHAT and CDR2 FNYEAQ (reference sequence). This CDR3 is 14 amino acids long.

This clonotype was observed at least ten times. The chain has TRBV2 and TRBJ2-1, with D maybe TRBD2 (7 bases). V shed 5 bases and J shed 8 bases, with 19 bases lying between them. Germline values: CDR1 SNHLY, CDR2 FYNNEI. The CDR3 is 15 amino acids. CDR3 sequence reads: CASSRGARKIDEQFF. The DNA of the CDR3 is TGTGCCAGCAGTCGGGGGGCAAGAAAGATCGATGAGCAGTTCTTC.

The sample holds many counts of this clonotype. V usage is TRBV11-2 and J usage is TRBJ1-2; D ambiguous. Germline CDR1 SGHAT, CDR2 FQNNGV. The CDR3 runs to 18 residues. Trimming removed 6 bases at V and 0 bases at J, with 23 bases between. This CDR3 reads CASRSVGQAAGPNYGYTF. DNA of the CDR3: TGTGCCAGCAGGTCGGTGGGTCAGGCGGCTGGGCCTAACTATGGCTACACCTTC.